The 27 T cell receptor beta chains listed next were all sequenced from one sample in a study of control samples from healthy donors and cancer patients. Only in-frame clones appear in the TCRdb table, and some are missing; sequencing was by immunoSEQ multiplex PCR. The top ten hold more than 10% of the sample, which has about 160,000 clones, roughly 90% seen once. The sequenced sample was blood. These receptors all stem from a man aged 30-40 years in good health.

The chain recombines TRBV5-4 with TRBJ2-3, with 8 bases that match TRBD1. CDR3 length: 16 residues. Losses at the gene ends were 4 bases for V and 0 bases for J; bases not matched to a gene: 7. The germline CDR1 and CDR2 sequences are SGHNT and YYREEE (reference sequence). CDR3 bases: TGTGCCAGCAGCGACGGACAGGGAAGGAGCACAGATACGCAGTATTTT. Translation gives CASSDGQGRSTDTQYF. Together with reference TRBV5-4 and TRBJ2-3, the CDR3 gives the full variable domain: ETGVTQSPTHLIKTRGQQVTLRCSSQSGHNTVSWYQQALGQGPQFIFQYYREEENGRGNFPPRFSGLQFPNYSSELNVNALELDDSALYLCASSDGQGRSTDTQYFGPGTRLTVL.

The chain links TRBV6-5 to TRBJ1-2; no definite D call. V was trimmed by 0 bases and J by 4 bases, leaving 9 bases between them. CDR1 MNHEY and CDR2 SVGAGI come from the germline V gene. The CDR3 has 14 residues. The CDR3 bases are TGTGCCAGCAGTTACTCGATTGTCAGCTATGGCTACACCTTC. Protein sequence: CASSYSIVSYGYTF.

The rearrangement uses TRBV3-1 (or the pseudogene TRBV3-2) and TRBJ2-2; possibly TRBD1 or TRBD2 for D (5 bases each). CDR1 LGHDT and CDR2 YNNKEL come from the germline V gene (reference sequence). CDR3 size: 13 residues. V lost 3 bases, J lost 14 bases, and 16 bases lay in between. CDR3 coding DNA: TGTGCCAGCAGCCATGGGGACCTTGGGCAACTGTTTTTT. Translated: CASSHGDLGQLFF.

This chain links TRBV6-5 with TRBJ2-2, with D possibly being TRBD1 (6 bases). The CDR3 runs to 15 residues. V was shortened by 5 bases and J by 1 base, with 11 bases between the two germline ends. Germline V gene data show CDR1 as MNHEY and CDR2 as SVGAGI. The CDR3 DNA is TGTGCCAGCAGTCGTTTGACAGGGAACACCGGGGAGCTGTTTTTT. It yields the protein CASSRLTGNTGELFF.

In regard to this clone: Since a much larger clone is just one base distant, this may be a read error. The genes are TRBV6-5 and TRBJ2-7; possibly TRBD1 for D (6 bases). CDR3 length equals 12 residues. Looked up from germline, CDR1 is MNHEY and CDR2 is SVGAGI. The germline V and J ends were trimmed by 5 bases and 3 bases, with 8 bases remaining between them. CDR3: CASSRDNYEQYF. The DNA for the CDR3 is TGTGCCAGCAGTCGGGACAACTACGAGCAGTACTTC.

The chain links TRBV5-5 to TRBJ2-7; the D gene is possibly TRBD2 (6 bases). The V gene lost 4 bases and the J gene lost 6 bases, with 8 bases spanning the gap. From germline, CDR1 is SGHKS and CDR2 YYEKEE (reference sequence). This CDR3 has 11 residues. The CDR3: CASSEGGEQYF. CDR3 coding DNA: TGTGCCAGCAGCGAGGGAGGCGAGCAGTACTTC.

V usage is TRBV7-8 and J usage is TRBJ2-7; tentative D call: TRBD1 (6 bases). Germline V lookup: CDR1 SGHVS, CDR2 FQNEAQ. The CDR3 is 13 amino acids. Between the trimmed V and J ends, which lost 2 bases and 6 bases, there was a span of 11 bases. This chain's CDR3 is CASSLTGIAEQYF. The CDR3 DNA follows: TGTGCCAGCAGCTTAACAGGGATTGCCGAGCAGTACTTC.

This clone was seen only a few times. CDR3 residues: CAISPGTGGTDTQYF. DNA for the CDR3: TGTGCCATCAGTCCCGGGACGGGAGGTACAGATACGCAGTATTTT. The chain combines TRBV10-3 with TRBJ2-3, with 7 bases fitting TRBD2. After removal of 5 bases from V and 3 bases from J, the junction contained 8 bases not matched to a gene. CDR1 is ENHRY and CDR2 is SYGVKD in the germline V gene. This CDR3 is 15 amino acids long.

This chain links TRBV27 with TRBJ1-2; 9 positions match TRBD1. Trimming took 3 bases from V and 7 from J; bases not matched to a gene: 3. Germline V gives CDR1 MNHEY, CDR2 SMNVEV (reference sequence). The CDR3 runs to 13 residues. This CDR3 reads CASSLTGGTGYTF. The CDR3 DNA reads TGTGCCAGCAGTTTGACAGGGGGGACTGGCTACACCTTC.

This clone appeared a single time. This chain links TRBV21-1 with TRBJ2-3; the table's D call, TRBD2, was not checked against the DNA. TRBV21-1 is classified as a pseudogene. The CDR3 is 16 residues long. The CDR3 sequence: CASSKVGGTFTDTQYF. CDR3 nucleotide sequence: TGTGCCAGCAGCAAAGTTGGCGGCACATTCACAGATACGCAGTATTTT.

The chain joins TRBV9 to TRBJ2-4, with TRBD2 matching 7 bases. V gave up 0 bases and J gave up 1 base; unmatched junction bases: 13. Germline CDR1 SGDLS, CDR2 YYNGEE. CDR3 length equals 19 residues. CDR3 sequence reads: CASSVGWAGRGSAKNIQYF. Here the CDR3 DNA reads TGTGCCAGCAGCGTAGGTTGGGCGGGGCGGGGGTCGGCCAAAAACATTCAGTACTTC.

The V and J genes are TRBV18 and TRBJ1-1, with 8 bases fitting TRBD1. From germline, CDR1 is KGHSH and CDR2 LQKENI. The V and J ends lost 6 bases and 11 bases, in that order; junction bases with no gene match: 11. The CDR3 totals 13 residues. The CDR3: CASSRGTGGFAFF. The CDR3 coding sequence is TGTGCCAGCTCCAGGGGGACAGGAGGGTTCGCTTTCTTT.

In the case of this clone: The sample carries other DNA sequences with the same CDR3. V gene TRBV28 combines with J gene TRBJ1-6; D call uncertain. The germline gives CDR1 MDHEN, CDR2 SYDVKM. Trimming took off 2 bases at V and 12 bases at J, with 8 bases between the two ends. CDR3 length: 12 amino acids. DNA for the CDR3: TGTGCCAGCAGTTTAAGTTCTAGACCCCTCCACTTT. Translating gives CASSLSSRPLHF. The full variable domain, in which reference TRBV28 and TRBJ1-6 provide the parts outside the CDR3, is DVKVTQSSRYLVKRTGEKVFLECVQDMDHENMFWYRQDPGLGLRLIYFSYDVKMKEKGDIPEGYSVSREKKERFSLILESASTNQTSMYLCASSLSSRPLHFGNGTRLTVT.

The rearrangement links TRBV7-8 to TRBJ2-5; D perhaps matches TRBD2 (5 bases). The germline V gene encodes CDR1 SGHVS and CDR2 FQNEAQ. Trimming cost V 2 bases and J 6 bases, with 16 bases left between them. The CDR3 is 15 residues long. Here the CDR3 reads CASSLRETTPQTQYF. CDR3 coding DNA: TGTGCCAGCAGCTTACGAGAGACTACTCCCCAGACCCAGTACTTC. Together with reference TRBV7-8 and TRBJ2-5, the CDR3 gives the full variable domain: GAGVSQSPRYKVAKRGQDVALRCDPISGHVSLFWYQQALGQGPEFLTYFQNEAQLDKSGLPSDRFFAERPEGSVSTLKIQRTQQEDSAVYLCASSLRETTPQTQYFGPGTRLLVL.

This chain connects TRBV28 to TRBJ1-2; D remains ambiguous. The CDR3 covers 12 residues. Trimming stripped 7 bases from V and 8 bases from J, with 14 bases between. Per the germline V gene, CDR1 is MDHEN and CDR2 is SYDVKM. The CDR3: CASTIGGNGYTF. DNA of the CDR3: TGTGCCAGCACCATAGGAGGGAACGGCTACACCTTC.

The V call is TRBV19, the J call TRBJ1-1; D might be TRBD1 (5 bases). The germline CDR1 and CDR2 sequences are LNHDA and SQIVND (reference sequence). The V and J ends lost 10 bases and 7 bases respectively, with 19 bases between them. The CDR3 length is 13 residues. DNA for the CDR3: TGTGCCACCGAGCGCGGCGGGACCCTTGAAGCTTTCTTT. This encodes CATERGGTLEAFF.

This clone was seen a single time. The J gene is TRBJ1-1, the V gene TRBV7-9; D gene uncertain. The CDR3 is 12 residues long. V was clipped by 8 bases and J by 1 base, with 8 bases between them. Germline assignment: CDR1 SEHNR and CDR2 FQNEAQ (reference sequence). In nucleotides, the CDR3 is TGTGCCAGCGGCTATGGGAACACTGAAGCTTTCTTT. Its translation: CASGYGNTEAFF.

This sequence joins TRBV20-1 and TRBJ2-7; weak D call: TRBD1 (5 bases). Looked up from germline, CDR1 is DFQATT and CDR2 is SNEGSKA (reference sequence). The CDR3 spans 16 residues. V was clipped by 7 bases and J by 2 bases, with 24 bases between them. The CDR3 region is CSGSSPLSGATYEQYF. Written as DNA, the CDR3 is TGCAGTGGTAGTAGCCCCCTATCTGGGGCTACCTACGAGCAGTACTTC.

J is TRBJ1-1 and V is TRBV5-4; D is uncertain. This CDR3 is built from 13 residues. V lost 1 base and J 6 bases, leaving 10 bases between the germline ends. In germline, CDR1 is SGHNT, CDR2 YYREEE (reference sequence). CDR3 amino acids: CASSLPGFAEAFF. The CDR3 region has the DNA TGTGCCAGCAGCTTGCCCGGGTTCGCTGAAGCTTTCTTT.

A single count supports this clone. V usage is TRBV24-1 and J usage is TRBJ2-1; unclear D gene. CDR1 and CDR2 from the germline V gene are KGHDR and SFDVKD. V was trimmed by 0 bases and J by 9 bases, leaving 2 bases between them. The CDR3 consists of 11 residues. CDR3 sequence reads: CATSDLSEQFF. The CDR3 region has the DNA TGTGCCACCAGTGATTTGTCTGAGCAGTTCTTC.

The rearrangement uses TRBV4-1 and TRBJ1-2; D possibly corresponds to TRBD1 (5 bases). V lost 4 bases and J lost 4, with 16 bases in between. This CDR3 contains 15 residues. Germline assignment: CDR1 MGHRA and CDR2 YSYEKL. CDR3 sequence (DNA): TGCGCCAGCAGCCCCTCTTTAGACAGTGGCTATGGCTACACCTTC. Protein sequence: CASSPSLDSGYGYTF.

The chain carries TRBV6-2 or TRBV6-3 and TRBJ2-7; 7 positions match TRBD1. The V gene's germline CDR1 is MNHEY and CDR2 SVGEGT. V trimming: 2 bases; J trimming: 2 bases; junction bases outside the gene matches: 9. CDR3 length: 16 residues. DNA for the CDR3: TGTGCCAGCAGTTACGTCGGTAGCAGGGGGACCTACGAGCAGTACTTC. Translating it yields CASSYVGSRGTYEQYF.

The V and J genes are TRBV29-1 and TRBJ1-2; D remains ambiguous. This CDR3 region has 13 residues. CDR1 is SQVTM, CDR2 ANQGSEA, per germline. V shed 4 bases and J shed 1 base, with 10 bases lying between them. CDR3 nucleotides: TGCAGCGTTGGGGTGAACAATAACTATGGCTACACCTTC. Its translation: CSVGVNNNYGYTF.

The chain links TRBV9 to TRBJ1-6; 8 bases agree with TRBD1. The germline CDR1 and CDR2 sequences are SGDLS and YYNGEE. The V segment lost 3 bases and the J segment 0 bases; nucleotides outside the gene matches: 5. The CDR3 has 17 amino acids. DNA for the CDR3: TGTGCCAGCAGCGATGGACAGGGATACTCCTATAATTCACCCCTCCACTTT. It codes for CASSDGQGYSYNSPLHF.

The chain employs TRBV2 and TRBJ1-6; D not resolved. V lost 8 bases and J 7 bases, leaving 9 bases between the germline ends. CDR1 and CDR2 from the germline V gene are SNHLY and FYNNEI. The CDR3 spans 12 residues. The CDR3 DNA follows: TGTGCCAGCGGAGGAGGGAATTCACCCCTCCACTTT. This encodes CASGGGNSPLHF.

The rearrangement links TRBV19 to TRBJ1-1, with 11 bases aligning to TRBD1. With 4 bases clipped from V and 4 bases from J, the junction kept 5 bases outside the gene matches. Germline-derived CDR1 and CDR2 are LNHDA and SQIVND (reference sequence). The CDR3 has 15 residues. CDR3 bases: TGTGCCAGTAGTACAGGCGGGACAGGGGGCACTGAAGCTTTCTTT. Protein sequence: CASSTGGTGGTEAFF.

This clone was seen a single time. An end of the junction differs from the germline gene, which may be a read error. The V call is TRBV6-5, the J call TRBJ2-1; TRBD2 matches 7 bases. Germline V gives CDR1 MNHEY, CDR2 SVGAGI. This CDR3 has 15 amino acids. The CDR3 loop is CASTYGRSTYNEQFF. Here the CDR3 DNA reads TGTGCCAGCACTTACGGGAGGTCCACCTACAATGAGCAGTTCTTC.